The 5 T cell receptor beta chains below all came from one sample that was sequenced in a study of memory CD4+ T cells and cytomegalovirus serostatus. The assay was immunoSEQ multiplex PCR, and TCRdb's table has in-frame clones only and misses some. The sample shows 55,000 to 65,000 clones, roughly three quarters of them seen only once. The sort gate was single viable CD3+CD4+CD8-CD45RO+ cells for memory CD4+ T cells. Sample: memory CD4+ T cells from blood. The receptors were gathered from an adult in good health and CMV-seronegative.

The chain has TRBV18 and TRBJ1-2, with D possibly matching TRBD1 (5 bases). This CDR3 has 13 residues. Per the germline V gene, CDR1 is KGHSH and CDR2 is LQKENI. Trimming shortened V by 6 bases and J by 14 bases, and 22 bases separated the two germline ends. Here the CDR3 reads CASSPDLLGVWTF. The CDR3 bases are TGTGCCAGCTCGCCTGATTTACTAGGGGTGTGGACCTTC.

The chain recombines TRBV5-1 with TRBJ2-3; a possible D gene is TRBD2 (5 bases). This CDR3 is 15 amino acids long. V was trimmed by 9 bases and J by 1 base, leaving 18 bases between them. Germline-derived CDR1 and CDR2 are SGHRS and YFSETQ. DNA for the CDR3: TGCGCCACCTCCTCGAAGAGCGGTGGCACAGATACGCAGTATTTT. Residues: CATSSKSGGTDTQYF.

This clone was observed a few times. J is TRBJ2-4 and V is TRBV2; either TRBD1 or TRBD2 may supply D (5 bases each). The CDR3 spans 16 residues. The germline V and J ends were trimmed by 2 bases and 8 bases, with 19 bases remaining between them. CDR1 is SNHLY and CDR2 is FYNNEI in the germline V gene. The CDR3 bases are TGTGCCAGCAGTGAAAGAGGGGAGAGGACTGGGGACATTCAGTACTTC. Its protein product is CASSERGERTGDIQYF.

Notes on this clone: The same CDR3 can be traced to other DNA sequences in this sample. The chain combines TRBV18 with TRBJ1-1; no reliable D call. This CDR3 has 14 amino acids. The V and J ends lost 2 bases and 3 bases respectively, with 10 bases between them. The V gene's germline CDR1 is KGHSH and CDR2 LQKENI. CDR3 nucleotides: TGTGCCAGCTCACCATCTGGTCGGGACACTGAAGCTTTCTTT. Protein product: CASSPSGRDTEAFF.

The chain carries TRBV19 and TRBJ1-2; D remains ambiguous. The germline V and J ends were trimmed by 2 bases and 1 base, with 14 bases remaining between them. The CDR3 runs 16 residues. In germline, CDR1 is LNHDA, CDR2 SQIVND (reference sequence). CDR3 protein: CASSILSGEVNYGYTF. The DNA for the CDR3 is TGTGCCAGTAGTATACTTTCCGGAGAAGTTAACTATGGCTACACCTTC.